Sequencing of this T cell receptor beta chain was carried out in a study of cytomegalovirus exposure and HLA in healthy donors. Germline loops: CDR1 SGHDT, CDR2 YYEEEE. The V and J ends lost 3 bases and 4 bases respectively, with 15 bases between them. The CDR3 is 15 amino acids. The PCR made use of 60 Vbeta and 13 Jbeta primers. Only in-frame clones appear in the TCRdb table, and some are missing; sequencing was by immunoSEQ multiplex PCR. The profile shows around 110,000 clones, approximately 72% of them singletons. Specimen: PBMCs. This receptor was taken from a man between 18 and 35 years old in good health and CMV-seronegative. The chain joins TRBV5-6 to TRBJ2-3; possible D gene TRBD2, 6 bases. CDR3 DNA: TGTGCCAGCAGCTCCTGGGGTGGAGGGTCAGATACGCAGTATTTT. Translating it yields CASSSWGGGSDTQYF.